The rows below give T cell receptor beta chains drawn from one sample of a study of PD-1 blockade in classical Hodgkin lymphoma. Data came from immunoSEQ multiplex PCR; TCRdb stores just in-frame clones and leaves some out. The repertoire holds around 8,400 clones, with approximately 78% as singletons. Material: CD8+ T cells from blood, obtained before the fourth cycle of nivolumab. The receptors originated from a human donor with classical Hodgkin lymphoma. The CDR3 runs from the conserved cysteine through the conserved F or W. Fields, in order: J gene, CDR3 length, V gene, CDR3 protein.

j_gene: TRBJ2-7
len: 13
v_gene: TRBV29-1
CDR3aa: CSVFWDRGYEQYF

j_gene: TRBJ2-1
len: 17
v_gene: TRBV9
CDR3aa: CASSSAPGTSGNNEQFF

j_gene: TRBJ2-3
len: 15
v_gene: TRBV15
CDR3aa: CATSRERGGSHTQYF

j_gene: TRBJ2-5
len: 14
v_gene: TRBV27
CDR3aa: CASSSGTFQETQYF

j_gene: TRBJ1-2
len: 16
v_gene: TRBV6-5
CDR3aa: CASSYSGQSAVYGYTF

j_gene: TRBJ1-1
len: 13
v_gene: TRBV11-2
CDR3aa: CASSLVANTEAFF

j_gene: TRBJ1-1
len: 12
v_gene: TRBV30
CDR3aa: CAWSAFNTEAFF

j_gene: TRBJ2-7
len: 13
v_gene: TRBV7-9
CDR3aa: CASSLDRAYEQYF

j_gene: TRBJ1-5
len: 15
v_gene: TRBV4-1
CDR3aa: CASSQEISRGQPQHF

j_gene: TRBJ2-7
len: 13
v_gene: TRBV5-6
CDR3aa: CASSFESSYEQYF

j_gene: TRBJ2-2
len: 18
v_gene: TRBV4-1
CDR3aa: CASSPLVTSGGGTGELFF

j_gene: -
len: 13
v_gene: TRBV5-4
CDR3aa: CASSFGGSYEQYF

j_gene: TRBJ2-5
len: 15
v_gene: TRBV5-4
CDR3aa: CASRPGQGAGETQYF

j_gene: TRBJ2-3
len: 15
v_gene: TRBV5-5
CDR3aa: CASSGDRASTDTQYF

j_gene: TRBJ1-1
len: 14
v_gene: TRBV7-2
CDR3aa: CASSPSRENTEAFF

j_gene: TRBJ2-1
len: 13
v_gene: TRBV6-6
CDR3aa: CASSYLSYNEQFF

j_gene: TRBJ2-5
len: 16
v_gene: TRBV5-5
CDR3aa: CASSFSDGGLQETQYF

j_gene: TRBJ2-3
len: 15
v_gene: TRBV9
CDR3aa: CASSLRGRSTDTQYF

j_gene: TRBJ2-3
len: 15
v_gene: TRBV19
CDR3aa: CASSITPAPTDTQYF

j_gene: TRBJ2-5
len: 14
v_gene: TRBV5-1
CDR3aa: CASSHIGGAPEQYF

j_gene: TRBJ2-5
len: 17
v_gene: TRBV6-1
CDR3aa: CASSEGSGGGPTETQYF

j_gene: TRBJ1-2
len: 12
v_gene: TRBV5-1
CDR3aa: CASSLEGAGYTF

j_gene: TRBJ1-5
len: 19
v_gene: TRBV2
CDR3aa: CASSEAQDNFLYSNQPQHF

j_gene: TRBJ2-3
len: 17
v_gene: TRBV11-2
CDR3aa: CASSLATSGGGTDTQYF

j_gene: TRBJ2-7
len: 17
v_gene: TRBV14
CDR3aa: CASSQLYPLARSYEQYF

j_gene: TRBJ2-7
len: 15
v_gene: TRBV6-5
CDR3aa: CASSPSGTGIYEQYF

j_gene: TRBJ1-2
len: 14
v_gene: TRBV18
CDR3aa: CASSRLDREVGYTF

j_gene: TRBJ1-5
len: 14
v_gene: TRBV6-1
CDR3aa: CASSEFWGQNAQHF

j_gene: TRBJ1-2
len: 15
v_gene: TRBV6-5
CDR3aa: CASREPRGTNYGYTF

j_gene: TRBJ2-7
len: 16
v_gene: TRBV9
CDR3aa: CASSASGLAGPYEQYF

j_gene: TRBJ2-1
len: 14
v_gene: TRBV6-5
CDR3aa: CASSQGGTYNEQFF

j_gene: TRBJ2-7
len: 18
v_gene: TRBV4-1
CDR3aa: CASSQDTSGGLGSYEQYF